This TCR beta chain was captured by sequencing in a study of blood T cell repertoires in COVID-19. The wider study: COVID-19 samples, acute and convalescent, were from the United States, Italy and Spain. T cells, B-cell-depleted T cells, or PBMCs supplied cDNA or gDNA.

This CDR3 contains 14 residues. V lost 4 bases to trimming and J lost 5 bases, with 15 bases between them. CDR1 ENHRY and CDR2 SYGVKD come from the germline V gene. Methods used by the authors: Estimation of nucleated cell counts relied on the amplification of reference gene primers. Clones were read by immunoSEQ multiplex PCR, and TCRdb kept only the in-frame ones, dropping some. That table furnishes V, J and clone size, whereas the DNA furnished D and trimming. The sample includes tens of thousands of clones, almost 85% of them seen just once. The receptor's source is an elderly man with acute or convalescent COVID-19. The chain carries TRBV10-3 and TRBJ2-7; D is perhaps TRBD1 (6 bases). The sequencing sample was made of peripheral blood. CDR3: CAISGARGPHEQYF. The CDR3, as DNA: TGTGCCATCAGTGGAGCCAGGGGTCCCCACGAGCAGTACTTC.